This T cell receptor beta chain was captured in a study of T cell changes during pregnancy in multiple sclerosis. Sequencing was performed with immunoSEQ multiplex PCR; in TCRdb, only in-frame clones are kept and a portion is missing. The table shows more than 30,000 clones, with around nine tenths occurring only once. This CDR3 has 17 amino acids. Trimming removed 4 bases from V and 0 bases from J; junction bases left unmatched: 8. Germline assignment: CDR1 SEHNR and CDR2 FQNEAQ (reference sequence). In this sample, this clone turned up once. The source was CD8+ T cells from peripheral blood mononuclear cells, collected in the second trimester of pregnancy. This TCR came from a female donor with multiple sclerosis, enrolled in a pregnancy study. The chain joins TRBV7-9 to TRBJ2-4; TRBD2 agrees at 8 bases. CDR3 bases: TGTGCCAGCAGCTCGCCCGGGGGGGAGGTAGCCAAAAACATTCAGTACTTC. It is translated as CASSSPGGEVAKNIQYF. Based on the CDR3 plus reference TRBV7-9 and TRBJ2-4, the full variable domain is DTGVSQNPRHKITKRGQNVTFRCDPISEHNRLYWYRQTLGQGPEFLTYFQNEAQLEKSRLLSDRFSAERPKGSFSTLEIQRTEQGDSAMYLCASSSPGGEVAKNIQYFGAGTRLSVL.